This is a list of T cell receptor beta chains from one sample in a study of identical twins. One entry per CDR3 protein results from TCRdb running MiXCR on the 5' RACE reads. The profile shows approximately 500,000 distinct CDR3 sequences, roughly 15% of them singletons. These same data were also listed under a study on yellow fever vaccine responses in identical twins.

The sequenced material came from CD4+ T cells sorted from blood. The source of these receptors is a woman younger than 30 in good health. The conserved cysteine and the conserved F or W are not part of the CDR3 here. Clone size is stated in some rows and not others, as once, few, many or a class when expanded.

v_call: TRBV2; clone_size: few; cdr3_aa: ASREWSTDTQY
v_call: TRBV12-3/TRBV12-4; clone_size: -; cdr3_aa: ASSLAPQGRQDYGYT
v_call: TRBV12-3/TRBV12-4; clone_size: few; cdr3_aa: ASSGQGGHNEQF
v_call: TRBV11-1; clone_size: -; cdr3_aa: ASSLAPQDSQETQY
v_call: TRBV6-1; clone_size: -; cdr3_aa: ASRSAMGAPQETQY
v_call: TRBV7-3; clone_size: few; cdr3_aa: ASSLNPTSVGVSTGELF
v_call: TRBV4-1; clone_size: few; cdr3_aa: ASSHPGLAGDNEQF
v_call: TRBV7-2; clone_size: -; cdr3_aa: ASSPGQGMVGYT
v_call: TRBV20-1; clone_size: few; cdr3_aa: SATLDGSTDTQY
v_call: TRBV12-3/TRBV12-4; clone_size: few; cdr3_aa: ASSWTSISYNEQF
v_call: TRBV24-1; clone_size: many; cdr3_aa: ATSDLLTSGSGELF
v_call: TRBV27; clone_size: few; cdr3_aa: ASSLSYMQGFEQF
v_call: TRBV5-1; clone_size: few; cdr3_aa: ASSTRDQETQY
v_call: TRBV10-3; clone_size: -; cdr3_aa: AISDFDRNTGELF
v_call: TRBV7-9; clone_size: few; cdr3_aa: ASSLAGSGPGETQY
v_call: TRBV20-1; clone_size: few; cdr3_aa: SAAGLAGGEQF
v_call: TRBV25-1; clone_size: few; cdr3_aa: ASSEPGMREQY
v_call: TRBV5-6; clone_size: few; cdr3_aa: ASSYRDSPYEQY
v_call: TRBV18; clone_size: once; cdr3_aa: ASSPVDGNSPLH
v_call: TRBV19; clone_size: few; cdr3_aa: ASSIKGLGFYEQY
v_call: TRBV12-3/TRBV12-4; clone_size: few; cdr3_aa: ASSLAINYGYT
v_call: TRBV7-9; clone_size: -; cdr3_aa: ASSFLGYNEQF
v_call: TRBV20-1; clone_size: -; cdr3_aa: SASQAETQY
v_call: TRBV6-5; clone_size: -; cdr3_aa: ASSYWGGTEAF
v_call: TRBV15; clone_size: -; cdr3_aa: ATRLMGFQDTQY
v_call: TRBV5-1; clone_size: -; cdr3_aa: ASSLSTGRDSPLH
v_call: TRBV20-1; clone_size: few; cdr3_aa: SGQGGAAQAF
v_call: TRBV7-9; clone_size: -; cdr3_aa: ASSSSPTSNEQF
v_call: TRBV7-9; clone_size: few; cdr3_aa: ASSKDRAEQF
v_call: TRBV25-1; clone_size: -; cdr3_aa: ASSGGGSGTDTQY
v_call: TRBV7-8; clone_size: few; cdr3_aa: ASSSSIAGAGNYNEQF
v_call: TRBV5-6; clone_size: -; cdr3_aa: ASSGLLAGEYEQY
v_call: TRBV4-1; clone_size: -; cdr3_aa: ASRGSAGAGTGELF
v_call: TRBV11-2; clone_size: -; cdr3_aa: ASSLRADEQF
v_call: TRBV7-8; clone_size: many; cdr3_aa: ASTLPAGRMNTEAF
v_call: TRBV18; clone_size: once; cdr3_aa: ASSTIRGSTDTQY
v_call: TRBV5-1; clone_size: few; cdr3_aa: ASSLGFASGSPGANVLT
v_call: TRBV12-3/TRBV12-4; clone_size: -; cdr3_aa: ASSFGRLAGGYNTGELF
v_call: TRBV12-3/TRBV12-4; clone_size: many; cdr3_aa: ASSSGQVSGGYT
v_call: TRBV7-9; clone_size: few; cdr3_aa: ASSYPTGGAYNEQF
v_call: TRBV6-1; clone_size: few; cdr3_aa: ASSEISANYGYT
v_call: TRBV18; clone_size: once; cdr3_aa: ASSPRLEDTQY
v_call: TRBV11-3; clone_size: -; cdr3_aa: ASSPTGIQETQY
v_call: TRBV5-5; clone_size: once; cdr3_aa: ASSLEVPSSYNEQF
v_call: TRBV11-2; clone_size: many; cdr3_aa: ASSFVKGNTIY
v_call: TRBV24-1; clone_size: -; cdr3_aa: ATSDSTSGRALGQF
v_call: TRBV20-1; clone_size: few; cdr3_aa: SARARGRIRDRTTTDTQY
v_call: TRBV2; clone_size: -; cdr3_aa: ASRLLAGGTDTQY
v_call: TRBV7-9; clone_size: few; cdr3_aa: ARASGGSEQF
v_call: TRBV5-1; clone_size: few; cdr3_aa: ASSQSTVPRTDTQY
v_call: TRBV11-2; clone_size: -; cdr3_aa: ASSYLSGRSYNEQF